The 6 T cell receptor beta chains below all came from one sample that was sequenced in a study of T cell responses to AZD1222 COVID-19 vaccine. Sequenced by immunoSEQ multiplex PCR; TCRdb stores in-frame clones only, minus some. The table includes 99,000 or so clones, approximately 90% detected once. The material sequenced was peripheral blood, taken on day 0 of AZD1222 vaccination. The receptor source for this set is an adult in good health.

The chain uses TRBV23-1 and TRBJ1-4; unclear D gene. TRBV23-1 is designated an ORF whose function remains uncertain. The germline V and J ends were trimmed by 7 bases and 8 bases, with 5 bases remaining between them. The CDR3 totals 10 residues. Here the CDR3 reads CASTPEKLFF. The CDR3 DNA follows: TGCGCCAGCACACCGGAAAAACTGTTTTTT.

This sequence joins TRBV2 and TRBJ2-2; no clear D gene. This CDR3 is built from 13 residues. V lost 3 bases, J lost 7 bases, and 9 bases lay in between. Germline V CDR1 and CDR2: SNHLY, FYNNEI. The CDR3 here is CASSDSGFGELFF. CDR3 DNA sequence: TGTGCCAGCAGTGATTCTGGGTTCGGGGAGCTGTTTTTT.

The rearrangement joins TRBV27 to TRBJ2-1; no reliable D call. Germline values: CDR1 MNHEY, CDR2 SMNVEV (reference sequence). V lost 3 bases to trimming and J lost 2 bases, with 5 bases between them. There are 13 residues in the CDR3. The CDR3 DNA reads TGTGCCAGCAGTTTGAGTACCTACAATGAGCAGTTCTTC. This sequence encodes CASSLSTYNEQFF.

CDR3 DNA: TGTGCCAGCAGCTTAGGGGGGCAAGGGTCTGGCTACACCTTC. Its translation is CASSLGGQGSGYTF. This chain links TRBV11-2 with TRBJ1-2, with D possibly TRBD1 on 6 matching bases. Deletions cut 1 base from V and 7 bases from J, with 13 bases between. This CDR3 comprises 14 residues. The germline gives CDR1 SGHAT, CDR2 FQNNGV.

V and J are TRBV18 and TRBJ2-4; 7 nucleotides agree with TRBD1. The CDR3 loop spans 15 amino acids. The junction had 5 bases not matched to a gene; V was cut back by 2 bases and J by 4 bases. Germline V gives CDR1 KGHSH, CDR2 LQKENI. DNA of the CDR3: TGTGCCAGCTCACCATCAGGGGGTGGAAAAAACATTCAGTACTTC. It is translated as CASSPSGGGKNIQYF.

CDR3 amino acids: CASSKGGDSSYEQYF. The CDR3 DNA reads as TGTGCCAGCAGCAAAGGTGGGGACAGCTCCTACGAGCAGTACTTC. The chain has TRBV5-5 and TRBJ2-7; 7 bases are a match to TRBD1. The CDR3 sequence is 15 residues long. Germline V gives CDR1 SGHKS, CDR2 YYEKEE (reference sequence). The trim removed 4 bases at V and 0 bases at J, leaving 7 bases unmatched.